The following is a T cell receptor (beta chain) sequence with its context. This specimen comes from a study of CD8 T cells in Susac syndrome. It was with random hexamers that 0.5 to 1 ug RNA was reverse transcribed. MiXCR was run by TCRdb on the immunoSEQ multiplex PCR reads, yielding one entry per CDR3 protein. The sample lists about 400,000 distinct CDR3 sequences, around 85% seen once, with about 0.12% in the top ten. CD8+ and CD4+ T cells taken from blood had their TCR beta sequenced. The TEMRA cells underwent FACS enrichment, while the CD8+ and CD4+ T cells underwent negative isolation. Sequencing was carried out using CD8+ T cells from PBMCs. This TCR came from a human donor with multiple sclerosis.

The CDR3 loop is CASSVEGKSGVYNEQFF. CDR3 DNA sequence: TGTGCCAGCAGCGTAGAAGGAAAAAGCGGGGTGTACAATGAGCAGTTCTTC. The gene calls are TRBV9 and TRBJ2-1; 7 positions agree with TRBD2. This CDR3 comprises 17 residues. Germline trimming cut 0 bases from V and 4 bases from J; bases unmatched to any gene: 10. In germline, CDR1 is SGDLS, CDR2 YYNGEE.